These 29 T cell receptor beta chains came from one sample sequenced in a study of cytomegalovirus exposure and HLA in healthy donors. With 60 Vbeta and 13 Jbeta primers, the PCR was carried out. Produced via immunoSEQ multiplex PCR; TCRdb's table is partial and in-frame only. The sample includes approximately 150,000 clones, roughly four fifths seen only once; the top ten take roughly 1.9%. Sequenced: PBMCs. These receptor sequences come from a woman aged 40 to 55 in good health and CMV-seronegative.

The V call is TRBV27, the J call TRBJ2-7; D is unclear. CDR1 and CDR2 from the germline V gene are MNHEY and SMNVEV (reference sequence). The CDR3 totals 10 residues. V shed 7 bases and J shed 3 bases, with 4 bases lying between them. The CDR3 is CASTVYEQYF. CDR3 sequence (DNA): TGTGCCAGCACGGTCTACGAGCAGTACTTC.

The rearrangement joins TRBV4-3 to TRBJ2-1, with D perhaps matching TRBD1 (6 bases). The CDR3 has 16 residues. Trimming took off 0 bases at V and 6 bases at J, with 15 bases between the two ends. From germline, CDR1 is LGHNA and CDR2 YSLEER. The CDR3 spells CASSQDLWTAANEQFF. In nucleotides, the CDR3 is TGCGCCAGCAGCCAAGATCTATGGACAGCGGCCAATGAGCAGTTCTTC.

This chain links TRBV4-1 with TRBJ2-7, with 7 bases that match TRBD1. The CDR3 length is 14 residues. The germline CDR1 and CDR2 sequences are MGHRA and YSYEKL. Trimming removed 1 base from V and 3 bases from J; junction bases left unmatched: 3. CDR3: CASSQAGTVYEQYF. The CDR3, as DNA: TGCGCCAGCAGCCAAGCCGGGACAGTCTACGAGCAGTACTTC.

For the CDR3, the DNA is TGTGCCAGCACCAAAACGGGACTAATCTCGAGGGAGCAGTACTTC. It encodes CASTKTGLISREQYF. The genes are TRBV6-5 and TRBJ2-7; TRBD2 matches at 7 bases. The V gene's germline CDR1 is MNHEY and CDR2 SVGAGI. The CDR3 spans 15 residues. V trimming: 7 bases; J trimming: 7 bases; junction bases outside the gene matches: 16.

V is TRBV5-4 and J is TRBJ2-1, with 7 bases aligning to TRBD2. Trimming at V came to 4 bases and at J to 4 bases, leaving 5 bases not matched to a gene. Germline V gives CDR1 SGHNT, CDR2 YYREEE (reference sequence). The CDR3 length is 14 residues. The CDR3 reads CASSSGTPYNEQFF. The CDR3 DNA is TGTGCCAGCAGCAGCGGGACTCCGTACAATGAGCAGTTCTTC.

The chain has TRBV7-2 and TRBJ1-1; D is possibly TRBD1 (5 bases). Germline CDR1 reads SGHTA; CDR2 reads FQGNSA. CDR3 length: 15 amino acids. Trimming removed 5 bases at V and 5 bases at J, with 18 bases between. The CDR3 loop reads CASSPWDSPGTEAFF. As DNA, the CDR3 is TGTGCCAGCAGCCCATGGGACTCCCCGGGGACTGAAGCTTTCTTT. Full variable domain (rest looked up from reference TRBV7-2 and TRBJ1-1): GAGVSQSPSNKVTEKGKDVELRCDPISGHTALYWYRQSLGQGLEFLIYFQGNSAPDKSGLPSDRFSAERTGGSVSTLTIQRTQQEDSAVYLCASSPWDSPGTEAFFGQGTRLTVV.

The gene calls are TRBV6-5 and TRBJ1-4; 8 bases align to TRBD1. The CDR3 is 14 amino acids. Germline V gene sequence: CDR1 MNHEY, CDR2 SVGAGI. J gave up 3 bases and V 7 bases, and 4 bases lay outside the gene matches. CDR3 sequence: CASKQGAANEKLFF. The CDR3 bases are TGTGCCAGCAAGCAGGGGGCGGCTAATGAAAAACTGTTTTTT.

CDR3 protein: CASSLVRNTEAFF. In DNA form, the CDR3 reads TGTGCCAGCAGTTTGGTTAGGAACACTGAAGCTTTCTTT. This chain joins TRBV28 and TRBJ1-1, with unresolved D. Trimming left V 3 bases short and J 1 base short, with 6 bases between. CDR3 length: 13 residues. The germline V gene encodes CDR1 MDHEN and CDR2 SYDVKM.

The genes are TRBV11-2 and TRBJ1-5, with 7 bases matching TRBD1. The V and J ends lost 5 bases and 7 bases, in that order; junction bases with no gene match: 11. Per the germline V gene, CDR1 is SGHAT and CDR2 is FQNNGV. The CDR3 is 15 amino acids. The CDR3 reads CASSQTGTDKQPQHF. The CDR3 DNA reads TGTGCCAGCAGCCAGACAGGGACAGACAAGCAGCCCCAGCATTTT.

As DNA, the CDR3 is TGTGCCAGCAGCTTAGCTTCCGGTGCATATGGCTACACCTTC. This encodes CASSLASGAYGYTF. The chain joins TRBV11-2 to TRBJ1-2; D is unresolved. CDR1 and CDR2 from the germline V gene are SGHAT and FQNNGV. With 1 base removed from V and 5 bases from J, the gap between germline ends came to 11 bases. The CDR3 spans 14 residues. The full variable domain, completed using reference TRBV11-2 and TRBJ1-2, is EAGVAQSPRYKIIEKRQSVAFWCNPISGHATLYWYQQILGQGPKLLIQFQNNGVVDDSQLPKDRFSAERLKGVDSTLKIQPAKLEDSAVYLCASSLASGAYGYTFGSGTRLTVV.

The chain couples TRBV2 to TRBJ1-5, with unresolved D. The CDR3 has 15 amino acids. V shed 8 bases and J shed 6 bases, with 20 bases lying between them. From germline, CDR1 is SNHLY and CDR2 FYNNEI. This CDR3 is CASGPVGRTGQPQHF. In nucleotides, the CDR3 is TGTGCCAGCGGTCCAGTAGGGCGGACTGGTCAGCCCCAGCATTTT.

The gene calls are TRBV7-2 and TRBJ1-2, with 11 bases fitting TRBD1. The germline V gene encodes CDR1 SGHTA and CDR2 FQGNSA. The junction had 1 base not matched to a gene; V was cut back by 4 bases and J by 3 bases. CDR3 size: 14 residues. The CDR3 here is CASSSGQGDYGYTF. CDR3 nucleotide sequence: TGTGCCAGCAGCTCGGGACAGGGGGACTATGGCTACACCTTC.

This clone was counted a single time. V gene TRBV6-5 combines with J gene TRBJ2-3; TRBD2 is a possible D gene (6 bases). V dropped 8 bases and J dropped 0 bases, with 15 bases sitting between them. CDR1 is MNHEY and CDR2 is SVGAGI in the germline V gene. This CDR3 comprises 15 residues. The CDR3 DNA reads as TGTGCCAGCTCCCCTAGGGGACTGAGCACAGATACGCAGTATTTT. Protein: CASSPRGLSTDTQYF.

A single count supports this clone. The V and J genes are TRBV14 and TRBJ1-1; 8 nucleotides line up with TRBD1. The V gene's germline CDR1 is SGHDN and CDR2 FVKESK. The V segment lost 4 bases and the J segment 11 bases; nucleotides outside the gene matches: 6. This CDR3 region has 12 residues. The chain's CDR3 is CASSPGGQLAFF. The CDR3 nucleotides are TGTGCCAGCAGCCCAGGGGGCCAGCTTGCTTTCTTT.

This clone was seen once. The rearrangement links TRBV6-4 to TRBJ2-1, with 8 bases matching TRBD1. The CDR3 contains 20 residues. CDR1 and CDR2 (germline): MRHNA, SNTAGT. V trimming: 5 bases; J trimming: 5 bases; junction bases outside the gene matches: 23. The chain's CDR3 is CASSRYQYQGANNKDNEQFF. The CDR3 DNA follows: TGTGCCAGCAGTCGATATCAATACCAGGGGGCCAACAATAAGGACAATGAGCAGTTCTTC.

The CDR3 nucleotides read TGTGCCAGCAGCCAAATACGGGACACTCAGTACTTC. Protein: CASSQIRDTQYF. V is TRBV5-6 and J is TRBJ2-4; a weak D match, TRBD1 (6 bases). Trimming shortened V by 4 bases and J by 12 bases, and 14 bases separated the two germline ends. The CDR3 sequence is 12 residues long. Germline CDR1 reads SGHDT; CDR2 reads YYEEEE.

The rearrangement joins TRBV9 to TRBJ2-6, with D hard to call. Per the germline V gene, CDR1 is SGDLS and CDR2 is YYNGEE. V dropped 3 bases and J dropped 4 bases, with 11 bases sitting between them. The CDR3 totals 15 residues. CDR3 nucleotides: TGTGCCAGCAGCGCCCTAGGCTCAGGGGCCAACGTCCTGACTTTC. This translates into CASSALGSGANVLTF.

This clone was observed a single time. CDR3 region: CASSLKLAGHQETQYF. The DNA of the CDR3 is TGTGCCAGCAGCTTAAAACTAGCGGGTCACCAAGAGACCCAGTACTTC. The gene calls are TRBV7-2 and TRBJ2-5; TRBD2 matches 9 bases. CDR1 SGHTA and CDR2 FQGNSA come from the germline V gene. With 2 bases clipped from V and 0 bases from J, the junction kept 4 bases outside the gene matches. The CDR3 consists of 16 residues.

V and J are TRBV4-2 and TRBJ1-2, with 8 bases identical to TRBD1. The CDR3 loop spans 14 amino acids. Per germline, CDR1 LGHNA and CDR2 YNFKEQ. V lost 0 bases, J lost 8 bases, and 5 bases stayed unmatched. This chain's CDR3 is CASSQDRTGQGYTF. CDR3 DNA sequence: TGTGCCAGCAGCCAAGATAGGACAGGGCAAGGCTACACCTTC.

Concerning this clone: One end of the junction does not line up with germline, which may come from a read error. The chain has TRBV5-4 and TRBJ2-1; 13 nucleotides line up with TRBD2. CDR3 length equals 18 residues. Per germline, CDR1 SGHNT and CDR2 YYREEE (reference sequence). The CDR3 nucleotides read TGTGCCAGCAGCTTCGGACTAGCGGGAGCGTCCTCCTACAATGAGCAGCTCTTC. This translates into CASSFGLAGASSYNEQLF.

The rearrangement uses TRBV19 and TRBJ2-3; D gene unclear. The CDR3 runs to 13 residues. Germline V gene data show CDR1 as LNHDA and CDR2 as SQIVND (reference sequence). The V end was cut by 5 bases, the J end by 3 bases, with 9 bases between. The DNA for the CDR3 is TGTGCCAGTAGTTTTGTGTATACAGATACGCAGTATTTT. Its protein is CASSFVYTDTQYF.

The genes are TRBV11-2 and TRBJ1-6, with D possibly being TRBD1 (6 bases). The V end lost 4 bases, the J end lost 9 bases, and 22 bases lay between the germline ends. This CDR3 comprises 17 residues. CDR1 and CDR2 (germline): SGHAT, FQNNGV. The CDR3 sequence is CASSYLRTAGKGSPLHF. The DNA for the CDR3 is TGTGCCAGCAGCTACCTCAGGACAGCCGGAAAAGGTTCACCCCTCCACTTT.

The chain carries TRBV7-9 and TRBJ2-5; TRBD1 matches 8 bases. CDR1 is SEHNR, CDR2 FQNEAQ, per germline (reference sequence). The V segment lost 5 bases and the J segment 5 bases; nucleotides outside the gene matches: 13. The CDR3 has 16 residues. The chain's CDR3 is CASSERTGTVEETQYF. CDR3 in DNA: TGTGCCAGCAGCGAGAGGACAGGGACGGTAGAGGAGACCCAGTACTTC.

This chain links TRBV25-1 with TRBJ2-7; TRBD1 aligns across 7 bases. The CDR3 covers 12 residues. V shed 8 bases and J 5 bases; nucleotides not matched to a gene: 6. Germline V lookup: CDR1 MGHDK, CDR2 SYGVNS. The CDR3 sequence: CASSKQGHEQYF. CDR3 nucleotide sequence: TGTGCCAGCTCCAAACAGGGGCACGAGCAGTACTTC.

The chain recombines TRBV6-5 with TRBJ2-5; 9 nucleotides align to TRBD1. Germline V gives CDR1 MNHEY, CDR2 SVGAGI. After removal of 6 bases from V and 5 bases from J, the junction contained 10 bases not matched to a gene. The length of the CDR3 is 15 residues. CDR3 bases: TGTGCCAGCAGCCTCACGGGACAGGGTGCGGAGACCCAGTACTTC. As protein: CASSLTGQGAETQYF.

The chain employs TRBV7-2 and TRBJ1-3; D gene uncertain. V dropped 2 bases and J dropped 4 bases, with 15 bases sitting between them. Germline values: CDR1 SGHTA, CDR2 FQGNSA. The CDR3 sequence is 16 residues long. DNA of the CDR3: TGTGCCAGCAGCTTAAATATCCCGGTCTCCGGAAACACCATATATTTT. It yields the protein CASSLNIPVSGNTIYF.

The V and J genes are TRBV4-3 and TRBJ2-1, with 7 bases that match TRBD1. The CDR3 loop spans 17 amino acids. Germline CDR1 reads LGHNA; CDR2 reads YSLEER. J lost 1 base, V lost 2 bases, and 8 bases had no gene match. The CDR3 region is CASSQLTGFGSYNEQFF. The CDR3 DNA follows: TGCGCCAGCAGCCAACTGACAGGGTTTGGTTCCTACAATGAGCAGTTCTTC.

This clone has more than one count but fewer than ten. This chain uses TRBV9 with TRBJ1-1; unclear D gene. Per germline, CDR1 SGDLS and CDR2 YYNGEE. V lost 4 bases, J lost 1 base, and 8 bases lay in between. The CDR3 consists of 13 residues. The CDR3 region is CASSPDTNTEAFF. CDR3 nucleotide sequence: TGTGCCAGCAGCCCCGACACGAACACTGAAGCTTTCTTT.

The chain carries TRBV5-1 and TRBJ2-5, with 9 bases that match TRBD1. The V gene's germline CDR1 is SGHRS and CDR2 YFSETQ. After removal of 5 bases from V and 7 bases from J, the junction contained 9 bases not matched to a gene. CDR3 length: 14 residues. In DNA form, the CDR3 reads TGCGCCAGCAGACCGGACAGGGGTACTGTGACCCAGTACTTC. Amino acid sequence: CASRPDRGTVTQYF.